Here is one T cell receptor beta chain with its context. The entry originates in a study of cytomegalovirus exposure and HLA in healthy donors. Across the whole study: Genotyping of 400 or so donors showed that over 65% belonged to the Caucasian-associated ancestry cluster.

The primer mix had 60 Vbeta and 13 Jbeta primers. Profiling relied on immunoSEQ multiplex PCR, and the TCRdb table lists in-frame clones only, not all of them. The sample lists under 150,000 clones; around 78% were seen once. Germline V gene lookup returns CDR1 KGHSH and CDR2 LQKENI. This CDR3 has 14 residues. After removal of 0 bases from V and 4 bases from J, the junction contained 2 bases not matched to a gene. The TCR originated in a man in his forties or fifties in good health and CMV-seronegative. The chain links TRBV18 to TRBJ2-5; 7 bases fit TRBD2. The source material was PBMCs. The CDR3 here is CASSPPWEGETQYF. In nucleotides, the CDR3 is TGTGCCAGCTCACCACCTTGGGAGGGAGAGACCCAGTACTTC.